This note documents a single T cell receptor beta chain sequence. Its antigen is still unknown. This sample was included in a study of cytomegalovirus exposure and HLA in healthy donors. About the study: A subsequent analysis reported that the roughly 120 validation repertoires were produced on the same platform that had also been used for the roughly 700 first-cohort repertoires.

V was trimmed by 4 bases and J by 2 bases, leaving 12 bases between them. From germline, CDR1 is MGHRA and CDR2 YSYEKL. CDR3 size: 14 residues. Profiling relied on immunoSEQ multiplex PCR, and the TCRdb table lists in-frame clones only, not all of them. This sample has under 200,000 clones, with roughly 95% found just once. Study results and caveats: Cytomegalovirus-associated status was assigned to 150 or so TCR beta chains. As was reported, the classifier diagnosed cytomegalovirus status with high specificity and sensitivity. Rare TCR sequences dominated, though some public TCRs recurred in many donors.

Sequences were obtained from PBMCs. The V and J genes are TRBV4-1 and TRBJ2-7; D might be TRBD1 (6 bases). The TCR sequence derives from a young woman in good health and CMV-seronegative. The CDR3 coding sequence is TGCGCCAGCAGCCCGACGGACAGCGCCTACGAGCAGTACTTC. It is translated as CASSPTDSAYEQYF.